This record concerns one TCR beta chain sequence. The antigen is not known. V lost 1 base and J 4 bases, leaving 7 bases between the germline ends. The CDR3 spans 13 residues. Germline CDR1 is LNHDA and CDR2 is SQIVND (reference sequence). These data are taken from a study of cytomegalovirus exposure and HLA in healthy donors. Overall study: Caucasian-associated ancestry cluster membership applied to over 80% of 398 genotyped donors. Points from the study as a whole: For most TCR beta V segments, an earlier analysis put the productive rate at about 87% or about 30% of the time.

60 Vbeta and 13 Jbeta primers were used in PCR. Some clones are missing from TCRdb's copy, which holds only in-frame ones; the method was immunoSEQ multiplex PCR. The repertoire holds about 180,000 clones, 80% seen once, with 1% in the top ten. This receptor was obtained from a woman in her forties or fifties in good health and CMV-seropositive. The chain uses TRBV19 and TRBJ1-1, with unresolved D. Sequencing was performed on PBMCs. The DNA for the CDR3 is TGTGCCAGTAGTATAGGCCTCGGCACTGAAGCTTTCTTT. This encodes CASSIGLGTEAFF.